The 22 T cell receptor beta chains given below trace back to one sample, sequenced in a study of T cell clones after liver transplantation. Produced via immunoSEQ multiplex PCR; TCRdb's table is partial and in-frame only. The sample yields tens of thousands of clones, over 80% seen once. The material sequenced was CD4+ T cells from blood, taken 46 months after liver transplant. These receptors all stem from a human patient who received a liver transplant. Some T cells may trace back to the graft donor.

The V call is TRBV4-3, the J call TRBJ1-1; 7 bases match TRBD1. The V gene's germline CDR1 is LGHNA and CDR2 YSLEER. The CDR3 is 14 residues long. The V and J ends lost 3 bases and 4 bases, in that order; junction bases with no gene match: 5. DNA of the CDR3: TGCGCCAGCAGCCACGTTGGACAGGCCACTGAAGCTTTCTTT. Amino acid sequence: CASSHVGQATEAFF.

This chain uses TRBV4-3 with TRBJ2-3; weak D call: TRBD2 (7 bases). Germline assignment: CDR1 LGHNA and CDR2 YSLEER. The CDR3 covers 13 residues. Trimming stripped 0 bases from V and 10 bases from J, with 11 bases between. This CDR3 is CASSQDRGGSQYF. CDR3 nucleotides: TGCGCCAGCAGCCAAGATAGGGGGGGGTCGCAGTATTTT.

The V and J genes are TRBV20-1 and TRBJ1-3; D is undetermined. The CDR3 covers 11 residues. CDR1 and CDR2 from the germline V gene are DFQATT and SNEGSKA (reference sequence). Between the trimmed V and J ends, which lost 3 bases and 7 bases, there was a span of 7 bases. CDR3: CSASFGNTIYF. The CDR3 DNA sequence: TGCAGTGCTAGCTTTGGGAACACCATATATTTT.

Only one count was recorded for this clone. The J gene is TRBJ2-7, the V gene TRBV28, with 7 bases aligning to TRBD2. Germline V gives CDR1 MDHEN, CDR2 SYDVKM. The V segment lost 3 bases and the J segment 0 bases; nucleotides outside the gene matches: 5. CDR3 length equals 15 residues. The CDR3 sequence is CASSFFSGSSYEQYF. CDR3 DNA: TGTGCCAGCAGTTTTTTTAGCGGGTCCTCCTACGAGCAGTACTTC.

The V and J genes are TRBV7-9 and TRBJ2-3, with D possibly matching TRBD2 (5 bases). Looked up from germline, CDR1 is SEHNR and CDR2 is FQNEAQ (reference sequence). Trimming took off 4 bases at V and 2 bases at J, with 13 bases between the two ends. There are 15 residues in the CDR3. In nucleotides, the CDR3 is TGTGCCAGCAGCTCCCGACTAAGCTACACAGATACGCAGTATTTT. Its translation: CASSSRLSYTDTQYF.

This chain joins TRBV5-1 and TRBJ2-7; no clear D. The V gene's germline CDR1 is SGHRS and CDR2 YFSETQ. The CDR3 covers 15 residues. V was trimmed by 1 base and J by 0 bases, leaving 11 bases between them. The CDR3 DNA follows: TGCGCCAGCAGCTTGAGGATGTACGGCTCCTACGAGCAGTACTTC. Translation: CASSLRMYGSYEQYF.

The genes are TRBV7-2 and TRBJ1-5, with 7 bases identical to TRBD1. The CDR3 sequence is 14 residues long. Germline values: CDR1 SGHTA, CDR2 FQGNSA. J was trimmed by 6 bases and V by 5 bases; bases with no gene match: 7. The CDR3 DNA reads as TGTGCCAGCAGCCTTAGACAGGGAGGTCAGCCCCAGCATTTT. Amino acids: CASSLRQGGQPQHF.

CDR3 amino acids: CASRIDRGRTYEQYF. The CDR3 DNA sequence: TGTGCCAGCAGAATCGACAGGGGCCGAACCTACGAGCAGTACTTC. V usage is TRBV6-6 and J usage is TRBJ2-7; 8 nucleotides align to TRBD1. V shed 6 bases and J 2 bases; nucleotides not matched to a gene: 9. The germline V gene encodes CDR1 MNHNY and CDR2 SVGAGI (reference sequence). This CDR3 is 15 amino acids long.

The rearrangement joins TRBV19 to TRBJ2-3; D may be TRBD2 (5 bases). Germline V gives CDR1 LNHDA, CDR2 SQIVND (reference sequence). This CDR3 region has 16 residues. V was shortened by 3 bases and J by 0 bases, with 13 bases between the two germline ends. The CDR3 DNA sequence: TGTGCCAGTAGTATTATGGGTAGCGCGAGCACAGATACGCAGTATTTT. Protein sequence: CASSIMGSASTDTQYF.

This clone was seen once. The chain carries TRBV14 and TRBJ1-1; D not resolved. This CDR3 contains 14 residues. Germline V gene sequence: CDR1 SGHDN, CDR2 FVKESK. V was trimmed by 4 bases and J by 0 bases, leaving 9 bases between them. The CDR3 region has the DNA TGTGCCAGCAGCCTGCCGGGGATGAACACTGAAGCTTTCTTT. It encodes CASSLPGMNTEAFF.

The V gene is TRBV27, the J gene TRBJ1-1; 7 bases are shared with TRBD1. Germline V lookup: CDR1 MNHEY, CDR2 SMNVEV (reference sequence). CDR3 length: 15 amino acids. V trimming: 2 bases; J trimming: 1 base; junction bases outside the gene matches: 4. CDR3 loop: CASSLKAGGNTEAFF. In DNA, the CDR3 is TGTGCCAGCAGTTTAAAGGCAGGGGGGAACACTGAAGCTTTCTTT.

The sample holds a few counts of this clone. The chain recombines TRBV27 with TRBJ1-1; no firm D call. Germline V CDR1 and CDR2: MNHEY, SMNVEV (reference sequence). This CDR3 contains 13 residues. Trimming removed 2 bases at V and 1 base at J, with 5 bases between. The CDR3 coding sequence is TGTGCCAGCAGTTTACGGGAGAACACTGAAGCTTTCTTT. It is translated as CASSLRENTEAFF.

This clone has just a few counts. This rearrangement joins TRBV29-1 to TRBJ1-2; a possible D gene is TRBD1 (6 bases). The CDR3 contains 13 residues. V lost 6 bases and J lost 5, with 16 bases in between. Germline CDR1 and CDR2: SQVTM and ANQGSEA. CDR3 amino acids: CSVTRGAGYGYTF. The CDR3 DNA follows: TGCAGCGTAACCCGGGGGGCGGGGTATGGCTACACCTTC.

V usage is TRBV6-6 and J usage is TRBJ2-5; no firm D call. V lost 0 bases and J lost 4, with 9 bases in between. The germline gives CDR1 MNHNY, CDR2 SVGAGI (reference sequence). The CDR3 loop spans 14 amino acids. Here the CDR3 DNA reads TGTGCCAGCAGTTACTCGGCTAGGAGAGAGACCCAGTACTTC. Protein sequence: CASSYSARRETQYF.

The CDR3 bases are TGTGCCAGCAGCACGACAGGGATGGAGGGCTACACCTTC. This translates into CASSTTGMEGYTF. This chain uses TRBV7-9 with TRBJ1-2; 7 bases align to TRBD1. The germline gives CDR1 SEHNR, CDR2 FQNEAQ (reference sequence). CDR3 length: 13 amino acids. V trimming: 5 bases; J trimming: 8 bases; junction bases outside the gene matches: 8.

The rearrangement links TRBV10-3 to TRBJ1-1; D is undetermined. The CDR3 spans 10 residues. From germline, CDR1 is ENHRY and CDR2 SYGVKD. With 10 bases removed from V and 6 bases from J, the gap between germline ends came to 9 bases. DNA of the CDR3: TGTGCCAGCCCCCGCGCTGAAGCTTTCTTT. This encodes CASPRAEAFF.

This clone has just one count. J is TRBJ2-3 and V is TRBV4-1; D is perhaps TRBD1 (5 bases). The V end was cut by 3 bases, the J end by 6 bases, with 19 bases between. The V gene's germline CDR1 is MGHRA and CDR2 YSYEKL. The CDR3 totals 16 residues. CDR3 DNA: TGCGCCAGCAGCCATAGGACCACCGCCAAGGGGGATACGCAGTATTTT. Its protein is CASSHRTTAKGDTQYF.

This sequence joins TRBV11-2 and TRBJ1-5, with a weak D call TRBD1 (5 bases). The CDR3 sequence is 15 residues long. Germline V gene data show CDR1 as SGHAT and CDR2 as FQNNGV. Trimming removed 0 bases at V and 3 bases at J, with 9 bases between. CDR3 region: CASSLEAGINQPQHF. CDR3 nucleotide sequence: TGTGCCAGCAGCTTAGAGGCAGGGATCAATCAGCCCCAGCATTTT.

The chain uses TRBV5-4 and TRBJ2-7; TRBD1 is a possible D gene (5 bases). Trimming cost V 4 bases and J 0 bases, with 14 bases left between them. CDR1 is SGHNT and CDR2 is YYREEE in the germline V gene (reference sequence). CDR3 size: 15 residues. The CDR3: CASSLSTGASYEQYF. In DNA form, the CDR3 reads TGTGCCAGCAGCCTATCCACAGGCGCCTCCTACGAGCAGTACTTC.

The chain links TRBV5-1 to TRBJ2-2; D gene uncertain. Germline V gives CDR1 SGHRS, CDR2 YFSETQ. Trimming shortened V by 4 bases and J by 5 bases, and 9 bases separated the two germline ends. CDR3 size: 13 residues. CDR3 coding DNA: TGCGCCAGCAGCCCCCTGGGAACCGGGGAGCTGTTTTTT. It is translated as CASSPLGTGELFF.

The rearrangement links TRBV10-3 to TRBJ2-2; D is unclear. The V gene's germline CDR1 is ENHRY and CDR2 SYGVKD. V was pared by 7 bases and J by 0 bases, with 6 bases between. The CDR3 runs to 13 residues. CDR3 protein: CAIKGANTGELFF. CDR3 nucleotides: TGTGCCATCAAAGGCGCGAACACCGGGGAGCTGTTTTTT.

The chain employs TRBV5-6 and TRBJ1-1; D is unclear. Germline CDR1 and CDR2: SGHDT and YYEEEE. V lost 2 bases to trimming and J lost 3 bases, with 8 bases between them. The CDR3 is 13 residues long. The CDR3 spells CASSFDDDTEAFF. The CDR3 DNA follows: TGTGCCAGCAGCTTCGATGATGACACTGAAGCTTTCTTT.